These 10 T cell receptor beta chains were sequenced from one sample in a study of T cells in Graves' hyperthyroidism and ophthalmopathy. Amplified regions were TCR beta CDR3 sequences from RNA transcripts. The TCR CDR3 first-round RT-PCR relied on the HTBI primer set. Using its own MiXCR run on the multiplex PCR reads, TCRdb lists one record per CDR3 protein. The sample holds about 420,000 distinct CDR3 sequences, about a sixth seen once. Sequencing input: blood. The source is a woman younger than 35 with Graves' hyperthyroidism.

This clonotype has just a few counts. J is TRBJ2-2 and V is TRBV7-6; D call uncertain. From germline, CDR1 is SGHVS and CDR2 FNYEAQ. V shed 2 bases and J shed 7 bases, with 8 bases lying between them. This CDR3 has 13 residues. The CDR3 here is CASSLSSGGELFF. The DNA of the CDR3 is TGTGCCAGCAGCTTAAGCAGTGGCGGGGAGCTGTTTTTT.

The rearrangement links TRBV28 to TRBJ2-7; D possibly uses TRBD1 or TRBD2 (7 bases each). This CDR3 comprises 15 residues. The germline gives CDR1 MDHEN, CDR2 SYDVKM. V lost 0 bases and J 2 bases, leaving 11 bases between the germline ends. This chain's CDR3 is CASSLWQGGTYEQYF. The CDR3 DNA follows: TGTGCCAGCAGTTTATGGCAGGGGGGGACCTACGAGCAGTACTTC. The whole variable domain, remainder taken from reference TRBV28 and TRBJ2-7, is DVKVTQSSRYLVKRTGEKVFLECVQDMDHENMFWYRQDPGLGLRLIYFSYDVKMKEKGDIPEGYSVSREKKERFSLILESASTNQTSMYLCASSLWQGGTYEQYFGPGTRLTVT.

This clonotype was seen at least ten times. The chain joins TRBV30 to TRBJ1-5, with D possibly matching TRBD1 (5 bases). CDR3 length: 17 residues. Germline V gene lookup returns CDR1 GTSNPN and CDR2 SVGIG (reference sequence). V was shortened by 2 bases and J by 3 bases, with 20 bases between the two germline ends. DNA for the CDR3: TGTGCCTGGAGTCGGGGACGCAACCTGGGGCTCAATCAGCCCCAGCATTTT. Its protein is CAWSRGRNLGLNQPQHF.

V gene TRBV18 combines with J gene TRBJ2-7; D possibly corresponds to TRBD2 (5 bases). Between the trimmed V and J ends, which lost 3 bases and 7 bases, there was a span of 16 bases. CDR1 KGHSH and CDR2 LQKENI come from the germline V gene. This CDR3 spans 14 amino acids. The CDR3: CASSPMELSGEQYF. The CDR3 DNA follows: TGTGCCAGCTCACCCATGGAACTTTCGGGGGAGCAGTACTTC.

The gene calls are TRBV7-3 and TRBJ2-2, with D unclear. Germline CDR1 SGHTA, CDR2 FQGTGA. This CDR3 is 16 amino acids long. The V and J ends lost 5 bases and 0 bases respectively, with 13 bases between them. The CDR3 sequence is CASSQPGPTNTGELFF. Here the CDR3 DNA reads TGTGCCAGCAGCCAGCCCGGGCCTACGAACACCGGGGAGCTGTTTTTT.

In its sample, this clonotype was seen many times. This CDR3 is CSVAGASSYEQYF. The DNA of the CDR3 is TGCAGCGTTGCAGGGGCTAGCTCCTACGAGCAGTACTTC. This chain links TRBV29-1 with TRBJ2-7, with a weak D call TRBD1 (6 bases). The CDR3 contains 13 residues. Germline V lookup: CDR1 SQVTM, CDR2 ANQGSEA. V lost 4 bases to trimming and J lost 0 bases, with 10 bases between them.

This clonotype was counted between two and nine times. This chain links TRBV7-9 with TRBJ1-3; 7 positions agree with TRBD1. Germline lookup yields CDR1 SEHNR and CDR2 FQNEAQ (reference sequence). Germline trimming cut 5 bases from V and 0 bases from J; bases unmatched to any gene: 10. The length of the CDR3 is 17 residues. The CDR3: CASSRDDRASSGNTIYF. The CDR3 coding sequence is TGTGCCAGCAGCCGTGACGACAGGGCGAGCTCTGGAAACACCATATATTTT.

This clonotype showed up many times. The genes are TRBV12-3 or TRBV12-4 and TRBJ1-5; TRBD1 matches 8 bases. This CDR3 comprises 14 residues. After removal of 6 bases from V and 7 bases from J, the junction contained 8 bases not matched to a gene. CDR3: CASRTGGLRQPQHF. Written as DNA, the CDR3 is TGTGCCAGCAGAACAGGGGGGTTGCGACAGCCCCAGCATTTT.

This clonotype was counted between two and nine times. J is TRBJ1-5 and V is TRBV28, with a weak D call TRBD1 (6 bases). The ends were cut back, 6 bases at V and 0 bases at J, with 12 bases in the middle. This CDR3 has 15 residues. The germline gives CDR1 MDHEN, CDR2 SYDVKM. CDR3 coding DNA: TGTGCCAGCAGACTGGACAGAGATAGCAATCAGCCCCAGCATTTT. Translation: CASRLDRDSNQPQHF.

This chain links TRBV6-2 or TRBV6-3 with TRBJ1-1; D may be TRBD1 (5 bases). Trimming pared 6 bases from V and 7 bases from J, leaving 15 bases between. This CDR3 contains 13 residues. The germline gives CDR1 MNHEY, CDR2 SVGEGT. CDR3 amino acids: CASRRTPRDEAFF. For the CDR3, the DNA is TGTGCCAGCAGACGGACACCAAGGGATGAAGCTTTCTTT.